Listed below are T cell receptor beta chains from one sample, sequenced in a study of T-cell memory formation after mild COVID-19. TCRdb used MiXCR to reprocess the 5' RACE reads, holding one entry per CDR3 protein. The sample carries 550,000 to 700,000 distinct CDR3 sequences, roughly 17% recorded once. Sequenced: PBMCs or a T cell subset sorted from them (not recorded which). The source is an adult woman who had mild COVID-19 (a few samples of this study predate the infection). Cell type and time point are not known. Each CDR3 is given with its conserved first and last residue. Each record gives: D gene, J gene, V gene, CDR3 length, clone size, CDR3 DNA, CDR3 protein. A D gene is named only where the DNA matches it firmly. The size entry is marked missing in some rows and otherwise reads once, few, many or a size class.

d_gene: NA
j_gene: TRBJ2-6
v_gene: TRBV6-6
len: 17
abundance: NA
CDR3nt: TGTGCCAGCAGTTACCCAGGGGCAGGTTCTGGGGCCAACGTCCTGACTTTC
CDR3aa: CASSYPGAGSGANVLTF

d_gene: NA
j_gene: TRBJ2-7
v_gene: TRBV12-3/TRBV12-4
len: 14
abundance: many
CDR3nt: TGTGCCAGCAGTTCGACGGGCAGATCATACGAGCAGTACTTC
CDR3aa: CASSSTGRSYEQYF

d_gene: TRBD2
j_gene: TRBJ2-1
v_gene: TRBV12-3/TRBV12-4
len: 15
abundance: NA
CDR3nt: TGTGCCAGCAGACCGACTAGCGGGAGTAGTAGTGAGCAGTTCTTC
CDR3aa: CASRPTSGSSSEQFF

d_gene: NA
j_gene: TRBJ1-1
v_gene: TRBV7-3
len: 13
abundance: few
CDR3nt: TGTGCCAGCAGCTTAACGAGGCGGGAGGTGATGGCCTTT
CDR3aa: CASSLTRREVMAF

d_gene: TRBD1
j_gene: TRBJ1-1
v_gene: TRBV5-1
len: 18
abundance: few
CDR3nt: TGCGCCAGCAGCTTAGTCTTACTCGGACAGGGGCCTAACACTGAAGCTTTCTTT
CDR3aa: CASSLVLLGQGPNTEAFF

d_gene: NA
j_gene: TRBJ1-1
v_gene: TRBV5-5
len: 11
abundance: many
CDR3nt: TGTGCCAGCAACCTGGGGCAAAGAGCTTTCTTT
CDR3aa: CASNLGQRAFF

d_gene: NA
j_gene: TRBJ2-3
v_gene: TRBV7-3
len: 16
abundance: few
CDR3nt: TGTGCCAGCAGCTGGGTCTACACGACTAGCACAGATACGCAGTATTTT
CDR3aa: CASSWVYTTSTDTQYF

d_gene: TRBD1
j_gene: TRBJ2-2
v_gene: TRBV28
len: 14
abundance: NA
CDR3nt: TGTGCCAGCAGTATACCGGGACAGAGGGGGGAGCTGTTTTTT
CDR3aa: CASSIPGQRGELFF

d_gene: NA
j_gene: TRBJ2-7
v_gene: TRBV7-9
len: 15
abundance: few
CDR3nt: TGTGCCAGCAGCTTGCAGGACAGCTCAAACTACGAGCAGTACTTC
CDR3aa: CASSLQDSSNYEQYF

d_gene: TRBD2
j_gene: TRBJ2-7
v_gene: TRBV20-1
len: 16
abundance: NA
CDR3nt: TGCAGTGCTAAGAATCCGGGACTAGCGGGGTCATACGAGCAGTACTTC
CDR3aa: CSAKNPGLAGSYEQYF

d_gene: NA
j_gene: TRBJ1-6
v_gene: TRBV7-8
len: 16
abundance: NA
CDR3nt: TGTGCCAGCAGCTTAGGGGTACCAGGGGTAAATTCACCCCTCCACTTT
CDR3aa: CASSLGVPGVNSPLHF

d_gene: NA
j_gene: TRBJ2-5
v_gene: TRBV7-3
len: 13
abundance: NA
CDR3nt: TGTGCCAGCAGCCAGGGGAACCGAGAGACCCAGTACTTC
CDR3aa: CASSQGNRETQYF

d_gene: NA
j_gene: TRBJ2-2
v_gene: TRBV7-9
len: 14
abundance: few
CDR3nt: TGTGCCAGCAGCCTGGCCACCCAACCCGGGGAGCTGTTTTTT
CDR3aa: CASSLATQPGELFF

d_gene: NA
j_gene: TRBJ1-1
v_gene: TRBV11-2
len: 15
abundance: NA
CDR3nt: TGTGCCAGCAGGCAACCACAGGGACGGTTGGCTGAAGCTTTCTTT
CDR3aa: CASRQPQGRLAEAFF

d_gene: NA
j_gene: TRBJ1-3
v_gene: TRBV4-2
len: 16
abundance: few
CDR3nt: TGTGCCAGCAGCCAAGATCCCAGGGGCCCTGGAAACACCATATATTTT
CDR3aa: CASSQDPRGPGNTIYF

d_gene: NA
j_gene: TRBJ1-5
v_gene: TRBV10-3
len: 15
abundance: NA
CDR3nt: TGTGCCATCAGAGCAGACCACACCGGGAATCAGCCCCAGCATTTT
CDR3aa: CAIRADHTGNQPQHF

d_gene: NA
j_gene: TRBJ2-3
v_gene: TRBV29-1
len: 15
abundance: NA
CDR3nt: TGCAGCGTTAAAGACCGACTTGAATTCACAGATACGCAGTATTTT
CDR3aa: CSVKDRLEFTDTQYF

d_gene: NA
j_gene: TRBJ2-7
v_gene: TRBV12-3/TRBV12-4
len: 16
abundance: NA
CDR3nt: TGTGCCAGCAGTTCCTCTCGGACATCGAGCTCCTACGAGCAGTACTTC
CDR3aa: CASSSSRTSSSYEQYF

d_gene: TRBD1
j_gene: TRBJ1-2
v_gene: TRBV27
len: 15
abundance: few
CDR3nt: TGTGCCAGCAGTCTACTGACAGGGATAAACTATGGCTACACCTTC
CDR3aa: CASSLLTGINYGYTF

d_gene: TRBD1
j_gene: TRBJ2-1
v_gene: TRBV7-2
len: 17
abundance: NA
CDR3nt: TGTGCCAGCAGCTTTTCGAGGCCGGACAGGGCCTACAATGAGCAGTTCTTC
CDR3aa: CASSFSRPDRAYNEQFF

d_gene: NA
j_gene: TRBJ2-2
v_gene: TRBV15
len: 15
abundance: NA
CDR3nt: TGTGCCACCAGCAAAGGGGCGCAAAACACCGGGGAGCTGTTTTTT
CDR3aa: CATSKGAQNTGELFF

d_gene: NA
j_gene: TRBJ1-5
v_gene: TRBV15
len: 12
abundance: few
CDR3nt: TGTGCCACCAGCAGAGTGGGTCAGCCCCAGCATTTT
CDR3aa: CATSRVGQPQHF

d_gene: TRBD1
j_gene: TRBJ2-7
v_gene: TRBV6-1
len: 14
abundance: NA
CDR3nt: TGTGCCAGCAGTGAAGCTAGAGGGGGCGACGAGCAGTACTTC
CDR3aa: CASSEARGGDEQYF

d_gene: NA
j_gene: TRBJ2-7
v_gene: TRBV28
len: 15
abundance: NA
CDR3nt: TGTGCCAGCAGTCCCGTAGGGGACGGTCTTGGCGAGCAGTACTTC
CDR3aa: CASSPVGDGLGEQYF

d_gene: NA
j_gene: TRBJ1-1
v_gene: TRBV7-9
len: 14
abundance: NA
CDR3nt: TGTGCCAGCATTCGAGGGACGACATACACTGAAGCTTTCTTT
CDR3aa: CASIRGTTYTEAFF

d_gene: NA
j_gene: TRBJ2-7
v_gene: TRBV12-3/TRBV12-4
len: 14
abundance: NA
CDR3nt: TGTGCCAGCAGTTTATCGGCAGGCCCCTACGAGCAGTACTTC
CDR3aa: CASSLSAGPYEQYF

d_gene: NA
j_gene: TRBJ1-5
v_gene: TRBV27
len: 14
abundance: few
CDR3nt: TGTGCCAGCAGGAAGGGAAATAGCAATCAGCCCCAGCATTTT
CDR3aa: CASRKGNSNQPQHF

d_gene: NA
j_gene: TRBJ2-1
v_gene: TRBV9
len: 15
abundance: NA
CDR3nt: TGTGCCAGCAGCGTAGCGGGAACGACATACAATGAGCAGTTCTTC
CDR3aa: CASSVAGTTYNEQFF

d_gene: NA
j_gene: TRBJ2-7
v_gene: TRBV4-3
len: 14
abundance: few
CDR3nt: TGCGCCAGCAGCCGAAGTCTAAGAAGCGACGAGCAGTACTTC
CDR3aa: CASSRSLRSDEQYF

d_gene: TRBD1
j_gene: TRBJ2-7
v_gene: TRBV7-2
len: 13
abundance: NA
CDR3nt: TGTGCCAGCAGGGGACAGCAGACCTACGAGCAGTACTTC
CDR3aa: CASRGQQTYEQYF

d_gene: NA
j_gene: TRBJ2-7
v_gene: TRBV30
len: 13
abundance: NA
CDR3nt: TGTGCCTGGAGTCCGGGGAGACCCTACGAGCAGTACTTC
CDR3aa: CAWSPGRPYEQYF

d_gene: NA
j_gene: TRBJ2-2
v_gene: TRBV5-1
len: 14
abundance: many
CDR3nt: TGCGCCAGCAGGGAGGGCCAGTACACCGGGGAGCTGTTTTTT
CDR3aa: CASREGQYTGELFF

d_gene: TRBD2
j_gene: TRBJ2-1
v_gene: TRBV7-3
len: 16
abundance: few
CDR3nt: TGTGCCAGCAGCTTCCAGCGGGAGGGCCCGAACAATGAGCAGTTCTTC
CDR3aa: CASSFQREGPNNEQFF

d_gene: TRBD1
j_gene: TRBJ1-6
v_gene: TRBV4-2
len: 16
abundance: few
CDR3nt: TGTGCCAGCAGCCAAGGACTGGACAGGGGGGCATCACCCCTCCACTTT
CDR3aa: CASSQGLDRGASPLHF

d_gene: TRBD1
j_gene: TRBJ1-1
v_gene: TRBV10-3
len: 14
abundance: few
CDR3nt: TGTGCCATCAGTCCCGGACAGGGGATCGGTGGAGCTTTCTTT
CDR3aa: CAISPGQGIGGAFF

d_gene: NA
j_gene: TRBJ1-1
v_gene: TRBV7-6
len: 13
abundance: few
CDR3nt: TGTGCCAGCAGCTTAGACAGCGGCGGCGCAGCTTTCTTT
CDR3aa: CASSLDSGGAAFF

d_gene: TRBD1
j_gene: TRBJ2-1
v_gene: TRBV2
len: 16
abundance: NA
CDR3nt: TGTGCCAGCAGTGACCCCGACAGGGGGCTATACAATGAGCAGTTCTTC
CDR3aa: CASSDPDRGLYNEQFF

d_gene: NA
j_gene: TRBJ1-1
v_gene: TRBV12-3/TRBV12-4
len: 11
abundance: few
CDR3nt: TGTGCCAGTGGCAGGAACACTGAAGCTTTCTTT
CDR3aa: CASGRNTEAFF

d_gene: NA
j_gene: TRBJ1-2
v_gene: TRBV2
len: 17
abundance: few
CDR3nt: TGTGCCAGCAGTGAACGGAACTTCCAGGGTCCTAACTATGGCTACACCTTC
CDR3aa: CASSERNFQGPNYGYTF

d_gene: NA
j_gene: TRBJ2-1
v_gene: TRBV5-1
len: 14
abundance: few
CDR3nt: TGCGCCAGCAGCTCACGAGGCGGATCAAATGAGCAGTTCTTC
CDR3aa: CASSSRGGSNEQFF

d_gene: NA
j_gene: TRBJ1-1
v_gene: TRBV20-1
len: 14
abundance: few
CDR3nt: TGCAGTGCTAGAGATATAACAGGGAACACTGAAGCTTTCTTT
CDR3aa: CSARDITGNTEAFF

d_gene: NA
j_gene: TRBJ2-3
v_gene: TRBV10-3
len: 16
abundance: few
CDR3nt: TGTGCCATCAGTGAGTCAAGTGGGGGGCGCACAGATACGCAGTATTTT
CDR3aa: CAISESSGGRTDTQYF

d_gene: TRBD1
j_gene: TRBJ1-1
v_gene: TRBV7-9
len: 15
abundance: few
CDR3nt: TGTGCCAGCAGCGTCGTTTCCGGGACAGCGAACAAGTCTTTCTTT
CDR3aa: CASSVVSGTANKSFF

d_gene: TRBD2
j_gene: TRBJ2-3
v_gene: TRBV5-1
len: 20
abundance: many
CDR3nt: TGCGCCAGCAGCTTGGAACCCGTAAGGACTAGCGGCTCCCTCACAGATACGCAGTATTTT
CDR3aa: CASSLEPVRTSGSLTDTQYF

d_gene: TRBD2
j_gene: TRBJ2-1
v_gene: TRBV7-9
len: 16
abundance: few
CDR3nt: TGTGCCAGCAGCTACCGGTTAGCGGGAGGAACAAATGAGCAGTTCTTC
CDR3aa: CASSYRLAGGTNEQFF

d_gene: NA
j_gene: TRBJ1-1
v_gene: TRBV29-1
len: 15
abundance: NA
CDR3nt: TGCAGCGTTGCCAAGGGGCAGAGCATGAACACTGAAGCTTTCTTT
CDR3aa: CSVAKGQSMNTEAFF

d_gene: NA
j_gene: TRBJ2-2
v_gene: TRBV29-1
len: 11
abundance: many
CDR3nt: TGCAGCGTTGTTAACACCGGGGAGCTGTTTTTT
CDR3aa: CSVVNTGELFF